A single sample gave rise to the 17 T cell receptor beta chains below, sequenced in a study of shared clonotypes between healthy human individuals. TCRdb's table, derived via immunoSEQ multiplex PCR, lists solely in-frame clones and lacks some. The sample lists over a million clones, about 75% occurring once. Sequencing was performed on memory CD4+ T cells sorted from blood. Subset given: CD45RA-negative fraction. These receptors were obtained from a man aged 18-30 years in good health.

The chain employs TRBV5-4 and TRBJ2-1; D may match TRBD1 or TRBD2 (5 bases each). Trimming removed 2 bases from V and 12 bases from J, with 15 bases in between. CDR3 length: 13 amino acids. Germline lookup yields CDR1 SGHNT and CDR2 YYREEE (reference sequence). Here the CDR3 DNA reads TGTGCCAGCAGCTTTGACTGGGACCGGGCGCAGTTCTTC. It yields the protein CASSFDWDRAQFF.

Worth noting for this clone: Distinct nucleotide sequences in the sample also encode this CDR3. This rearrangement joins TRBV9 to TRBJ2-7, with a possible D match to TRBD1 (6 bases). Germline lookup yields CDR1 SGDLS and CDR2 YYNGEE. V lost 0 bases, J lost 0 bases, and 10 bases lay in between. The CDR3 consists of 15 residues. The CDR3 DNA sequence: TGTGCCAGCAGCGTAGGAGGGGGATACTCCTACGAGCAGTACTTC. Translated, it gives CASSVGGGYSYEQYF.

This clone was seen more than once but under ten times. J is TRBJ2-3 and V is TRBV30, with D uncertain. CDR1 and CDR2 from the germline V gene are GTSNPN and SVGIG (reference sequence). V gave up 0 bases and J gave up 3 bases, with 16 bases separating them. The CDR3 extends over 16 amino acids. The CDR3 DNA is TGTGCCTGGAGTGTACGTACGCCGGGTGGGACAGATACGCAGTATTTT. Translated, it gives CAWSVRTPGGTDTQYF.

The V and J genes are TRBV14 and TRBJ2-7; 9 nucleotides agree with TRBD1. The V gene's germline CDR1 is SGHDN and CDR2 FVKESK. J gave up 4 bases and V 4 bases, and 8 bases lay outside the gene matches. The CDR3 extends over 15 amino acids. CDR3 sequence: CASSPLDRGPYEQYF. CDR3 DNA sequence: TGTGCCAGCAGCCCGTTGGACAGGGGACCGTACGAGCAGTACTTC. The full variable domain, completed using reference TRBV14 and TRBJ2-7, is EAGVTQFPSHSVIEKGQTVTLRCDPISGHDNLYWYRRVMGKEIKFLLHFVKESKQDESGMPNNRFLAERTGGTYSTLKVQPAELEDSGVYFCASSPLDRGPYEQYFGPGTRLTVT.

The sample holds a few counts of this clone. V and J are TRBV7-9 and TRBJ1-6; 7 bases line up with TRBD1. Germline CDR1 SEHNR, CDR2 FQNEAQ (reference sequence). This CDR3 region has 15 residues. After removal of 3 bases from V and 9 bases from J, the junction contained 8 bases not matched to a gene. CDR3 bases: TGTGCCAGCAGCTTGGGTCAGGGGGTAACTTCACCCCTCCACTTT. It specifies CASSLGQGVTSPLHF. The full variable domain, rest sourced from reference TRBV7-9 and TRBJ1-6, is DTGVSQNPRHKITKRGQNVTFRCDPISEHNRLYWYRQTLGQGPEFLTYFQNEAQLEKSRLLSDRFSAERPKGSFSTLEIQRTEQGDSAMYLCASSLGQGVTSPLHFGNGTRLTVT.

This sequence joins TRBV7-2 and TRBJ1-1; D ambiguous. CDR3 length equals 14 residues. Trimming removed 1 base from V and 5 bases from J, with 11 bases in between. Germline V gene lookup returns CDR1 SGHTA and CDR2 FQGNSA. CDR3 nucleotides: TGTGCCAGCAGCTTAGGGTCTGTAGGGACTGAAGCTTTCTTT. This translates into CASSLGSVGTEAFF.

The chain employs TRBV28 and TRBJ1-3; D is unresolved. The V gene's germline CDR1 is MDHEN and CDR2 SYDVKM. This CDR3 is built from 14 residues. V lost 2 bases and J 2 bases, leaving 7 bases between the germline ends. CDR3 nucleotide sequence: TGTGCCAGCAGTTTACACGGTCCTGGAAACACCATATATTTT. Its translation is CASSLHGPGNTIYF. Drawing the rest from reference TRBV28 and TRBJ1-3, the complete variable domain is DVKVTQSSRYLVKRTGEKVFLECVQDMDHENMFWYRQDPGLGLRLIYFSYDVKMKEKGDIPEGYSVSREKKERFSLILESASTNQTSMYLCASSLHGPGNTIYFGEGSWLTVV.

The rearrangement links TRBV6-6 to TRBJ2-1, with TRBD2 identical over 15 bases. CDR1 is MNHNY and CDR2 is SVGAGI in the germline V gene (reference sequence). Losses at the gene ends were 5 bases for V and 6 bases for J; bases not matched to a gene: 5. This CDR3 is 16 amino acids long. The CDR3 coding sequence is TGTGCCAGCAGTCGACGGACTAGCGGGGGGGCCAATGAGCAGTTCTTC. Its protein is CASSRRTSGGANEQFF.

For the CDR3, the DNA is TGTGCCAGCAGCAAATCGGGACAGCCGAACACTGAAGCTTTCTTT. It encodes CASSKSGQPNTEAFF. The J gene is TRBJ1-1, the V gene TRBV21-1; TRBD1, the D gene given by the table, was not confirmed from the DNA. TRBV21-1 is noted as a pseudogene. The CDR3 consists of 15 residues.

A word on this clone: This CDR3 is also generated by other DNA sequences in the sample. This sequence joins TRBV7-2 and TRBJ2-1, with D perhaps matching TRBD1 or TRBD2 (5 bases each). CDR1 and CDR2 from the germline V gene are SGHTA and FQGNSA. V was trimmed by 0 bases and J by 0 bases, leaving 9 bases between them. CDR3 length: 16 residues. CDR3 residues: CASSLAEGSSYNEQFF. Written as DNA, the CDR3 is TGTGCCAGCAGCTTAGCAGAGGGGAGCTCCTACAATGAGCAGTTCTTC.

Only one count was recorded for this clone. The chain couples TRBV7-9 to TRBJ2-3, with 12 bases lining up with TRBD2. In germline, CDR1 is SEHNR, CDR2 FQNEAQ (reference sequence). This CDR3 has 16 amino acids. The trim removed 5 bases at V and 4 bases at J, leaving 7 bases unmatched. The DNA of the CDR3 is TGTGCCAGCAGCCTGGGACTAGCGGGTTCGGCAGATACGCAGTATTTT. Translated: CASSLGLAGSADTQYF.

The genes are TRBV10-3 and TRBJ2-4; a possible D gene is TRBD2 (5 bases). The CDR3 loop spans 15 amino acids. V dropped 0 bases and J dropped 2 bases, with 8 bases sitting between them. Germline V gene data show CDR1 as ENHRY and CDR2 as SYGVKD. The CDR3 here is CAISESRDSKNIQYF. CDR3 nucleotide sequence: TGTGCCATCAGTGAGTCGAGGGATTCCAAAAACATTCAGTACTTC.

The chain links TRBV14 to TRBJ1-2; the D gene is possibly TRBD1 (5 bases). The CDR3 is 11 amino acids. Trimming stripped 8 bases from V and 8 bases from J, with 12 bases between. Germline V gene data show CDR1 as SGHDN and CDR2 as FVKESK. CDR3 region: CASGMWGGYTF. For the CDR3, the DNA is TGTGCCAGCGGGATGTGGGGCGGCTACACCTTC.

This rearrangement joins TRBV9 to TRBJ2-7; D is undetermined. V was cut by 0 bases and J by 7 bases, with 14 bases left in between. The CDR3 has 14 amino acids. Germline V gene lookup returns CDR1 SGDLS and CDR2 YYNGEE. The CDR3 DNA sequence: TGTGCCAGCAGCGTAGATGTTGGGAACTCGGAGCAGTACTTC. Translated, it gives CASSVDVGNSEQYF.

This clone was counted a single time. V is TRBV5-1 and J is TRBJ2-6; a weak D match, TRBD1 (5 bases). The V gene lost 6 bases and the J gene lost 0 bases, with 7 bases spanning the gap. The CDR3 is made up of 14 amino acids. Germline V CDR1 and CDR2: SGHRS, YFSETQ. CDR3: CASTDSSGANVLTF. CDR3 in DNA: TGCGCCAGCACCGACAGCTCTGGGGCCAACGTCCTGACTTTC.

CDR3 amino acids: CASSEDKTYEQYF. CDR3 bases: TGTGCCAGCAGTGAAGACAAGACCTACGAGCAGTACTTC. The chain combines TRBV2 with TRBJ2-7; D unresolved. Trimming removed 1 base at V and 2 bases at J, with 6 bases between. CDR1 is SNHLY, CDR2 FYNNEI, per germline. This CDR3 spans 13 amino acids.

The genes are TRBV30 and TRBJ2-1; D remains unclear. CDR3 length: 11 residues. The V gene lost 2 bases and the J gene lost 10 bases, with 9 bases spanning the gap. From germline, CDR1 is GTSNPN and CDR2 SVGIG (reference sequence). CDR3: CAWSLSLEQFF. CDR3 sequence (DNA): TGTGCCTGGAGTTTGAGTCTGGAGCAGTTCTTC.